The 27 T cell receptor beta chains given below trace back to one sample, sequenced in a study of T cell responses to AZD1222 COVID-19 vaccine. The table came from immunoSEQ multiplex PCR; TCRdb's copy has only in-frame clones and leaves some out. The repertoire includes tens of thousands of clones, less than 90% of them detected once, and approximately 7.3% sits in the top ten. The source material was peripheral blood, sampled on day 0 of AZD1222 vaccination. Source of these receptors: an adult in good health.

This clone was counted a few times. V gene TRBV27 combines with J gene TRBJ2-1, with 10 bases that match TRBD2. Trimming cost V 2 bases and J 7 bases; bases outside gene matches: 2. Germline V gives CDR1 MNHEY, CDR2 SMNVEV (reference sequence). The CDR3 is 14 residues long. CDR3 sequence (DNA): TGTGCCAGCAGTTTACTAGCGGGAGTAAATGAGCAGTTCTTC. Its translation: CASSLLAGVNEQFF.

The chain has TRBV18 and TRBJ1-5, with a possible D match to TRBD1 (6 bases). CDR3 length: 15 amino acids. Trimming pared 2 bases from V and 5 bases from J, leaving 13 bases between. Per germline, CDR1 KGHSH and CDR2 LQKENI. DNA of the CDR3: TGTGCCAGCTCACCAACCACAGGGTCCGATCAGCCCCAGCATTTT. Its translation: CASSPTTGSDQPQHF.

This clone was detected only a few times. This chain uses TRBV5-1 with TRBJ1-1; a possible D gene is TRBD1 (5 bases). Germline V gene data show CDR1 as SGHRS and CDR2 as YFSETQ. V lost 5 bases and J 5 bases, leaving 16 bases between the germline ends. The CDR3 has 14 residues. CDR3 in DNA: TGCGCCAGCAGTACGGGAACAGGTGGAACTGAAGCTTTCTTT. It is translated as CASSTGTGGTEAFF.

In its sample, this clone was seen a few times. V and J are TRBV6-4 and TRBJ2-3, with D possibly TRBD2 on 5 matching bases. The CDR3 contains 14 residues. CDR1 and CDR2 (germline): MRHNA, SNTAGT. Trimming removed 5 bases at V and 2 bases at J, with 11 bases between. The CDR3 protein is CASSPGLHTDTQYF. The CDR3 coding sequence is TGTGCCAGCAGTCCAGGACTTCACACAGATACGCAGTATTTT.

This sequence joins TRBV9 and TRBJ2-5; 8 bases align to TRBD2. CDR3 length: 14 amino acids. The germline V gene has CDR1 SGDLS and CDR2 YYNGEE. V was clipped by 3 bases and J by 2 bases; unmatched bases: 3. CDR3 protein: CASSGSGGQETQYF. The CDR3 DNA follows: TGTGCCAGCAGCGGAAGCGGGGGACAAGAGACCCAGTACTTC.

J is TRBJ1-5 and V is TRBV9; TRBD1 matches at 8 bases. Looked up from germline, CDR1 is SGDLS and CDR2 is YYNGEE. V shed 3 bases, J shed 7 bases, and the junction held 6 bases outside the gene matches. CDR3 length: 14 residues. CDR3 in DNA: TGTGCCAGCAGCGCTACAGGGGGTGGGCAGCCCCAGCATTTT. Translating it yields CASSATGGGQPQHF.

The CDR3 DNA reads TGTGCCAGCAGCTCGGGACTAGCGGCAGAGACCCAGTACTTC. It translates to CASSSGLAAETQYF. The chain carries TRBV5-5 and TRBJ2-5, with 11 nucleotides matching TRBD2. Germline assignment: CDR1 SGHKS and CDR2 YYEKEE (reference sequence). The CDR3 is 14 amino acids. V dropped 3 bases and J dropped 4; count of bases not matched to a gene: 2.

This chain connects TRBV7-9 to TRBJ2-1, with D perhaps TRBD1 or TRBD2 (5 bases each). V lost 6 bases, J lost 7 bases, and 10 bases lay in between. The CDR3 has 12 residues. Looked up from germline, CDR1 is SEHNR and CDR2 is FQNEAQ (reference sequence). The CDR3 sequence: CASRTWGNEQFF. In DNA, the CDR3 is TGTGCCAGCAGAACCTGGGGGAATGAGCAGTTCTTC. Using reference TRBV7-9 and TRBJ2-1 for the parts outside the CDR3, the full variable domain is DTGVSQNPRHKITKRGQNVTFRCDPISEHNRLYWYRQTLGQGPEFLTYFQNEAQLEKSRLLSDRFSAERPKGSFSTLEIQRTEQGDSAMYLCASRTWGNEQFFGPGTRLTVL.

This chain uses TRBV4-3 with TRBJ1-2; the D gene is possibly TRBD1 (5 bases). The CDR3 loop spans 14 amino acids. Germline CDR1 LGHNA, CDR2 YSLEER. Trimming removed 4 bases at V and 0 bases at J, with 9 bases between. The CDR3 region is CASSPQTANYGYTF. The CDR3 DNA reads as TGCGCCAGCAGCCCCCAGACAGCTAACTATGGCTACACCTTC.

The chain has TRBV19 and TRBJ1-1; D ambiguous. CDR3 size: 13 residues. The germline V gene has CDR1 LNHDA and CDR2 SQIVND (reference sequence). The V end was cut by 7 bases, the J end by 1 base, with 10 bases between. Written as DNA, the CDR3 is TGTGCCAGTATGCGGACGGGGAACACTGAAGCTTTCTTT. This encodes CASMRTGNTEAFF.

The rearrangement links TRBV25-1 to TRBJ1-2; 9 nucleotides align to TRBD1. V was pared by 11 bases and J by 4 bases, with 8 bases of the junction left unmatched. Germline values: CDR1 MGHDK, CDR2 SYGVNS. CDR3 length equals 13 residues. CDR3 residues: CAAGTGSFYGYTF. In DNA form, the CDR3 reads TGTGCCGCTGGGACAGGGAGTTTCTATGGCTACACCTTC.

The rearrangement uses TRBV28 and TRBJ2-7; D is uncertain. Trimming shortened V by 5 bases and J by 7 bases, and 9 bases separated the two germline ends. The CDR3 is made up of 11 amino acids. The germline gives CDR1 MDHEN, CDR2 SYDVKM. The CDR3: CASSTPREQYF. The CDR3 coding sequence is TGTGCCAGCAGTACCCCCAGGGAGCAGTACTTC.

In this sample, this clone turned up once. The chain uses TRBV15 and TRBJ1-6; D is possibly TRBD1 (6 bases). The germline gives CDR1 LNHNV, CDR2 YYDKDF (reference sequence). The CDR3 sequence is 13 residues long. Between the trimmed V and J ends, which lost 5 bases and 10 bases, there was a span of 12 bases. The CDR3 region is CATSPGEGSPLHF. In DNA form, the CDR3 reads TGTGCCACCAGCCCAGGGGAGGGATCACCCCTCCACTTT.

This clone appeared a few times. The chain links TRBV9 to TRBJ2-2, with D uncertain. The CDR3 covers 12 residues. CDR1 is SGDLS and CDR2 is YYNGEE in the germline V gene. With 3 bases removed from V and 8 bases from J, the gap between germline ends came to 8 bases. CDR3 region: CASSGYWGELFF. The CDR3 nucleotides read TGTGCCAGCAGCGGCTATTGGGGGGAGCTGTTTTTT.

The chain joins TRBV19 to TRBJ2-2, with TRBD2 identical over 7 bases. This CDR3 region has 17 residues. Germline V gives CDR1 LNHDA, CDR2 SQIVND (reference sequence). Losses at the gene ends were 1 base for V and 3 bases for J; bases not matched to a gene: 8. CDR3 residues: CASSIGLASGYTGELFF. In nucleotides, the CDR3 is TGTGCCAGTAGTATAGGTCTGGCTAGCGGATACACCGGGGAGCTGTTTTTT.

The rearrangement uses TRBV5-6 and TRBJ2-7; 8 bases are a match to TRBD2. Looked up from germline, CDR1 is SGHDT and CDR2 is YYEEEE. Trimming at V came to 4 bases and at J to 7 bases, leaving 16 bases not matched to a gene. CDR3 length equals 16 residues. The CDR3 loop reads CASSGRLAGRGGEQYF. The DNA for the CDR3 is TGTGCCAGCAGCGGCCGATTAGCGGGACGCGGGGGGGAGCAGTACTTC. Full variable domain (outside the CDR3, taken from reference TRBV5-6 and TRBJ2-7): DAGVTQSPTHLIKTRGQQVTLRCSPKSGHDTVSWYQQALGQGPQFIFQYYEEEERQRGNFPDRFSGHQFPNYSSELNVNALLLGDSALYLCASSGRLAGRGGEQYFGPGTRLTVT.

The chain is built from TRBV4-3 and TRBJ1-1; possible D gene TRBD1, 6 bases. Trimming shortened V by 4 bases and J by 11 bases, and 17 bases separated the two germline ends. The germline gives CDR1 LGHNA, CDR2 YSLEER. This CDR3 has 13 residues. The CDR3 sequence: CASSPTGGRDAFF. The CDR3 bases are TGCGCCAGCAGCCCCACGGGGGGCAGAGATGCTTTCTTT.

This clone was counted a few times. The chain carries TRBV6-2 or TRBV6-3 and TRBJ1-1; 7 nucleotides line up with TRBD1. The germline V gene encodes CDR1 MNHEY and CDR2 SVGEGT. Trimming removed 5 bases from V and 5 bases from J; junction bases left unmatched: 8. CDR3 length: 14 amino acids. As DNA, the CDR3 is TGTGCCAGCAGTCGGACAGGAGAGGGGACTGAAGCTTTCTTT. It translates to CASSRTGEGTEAFF.

The CDR3 DNA is TGTGCCAGCAGCGTAGGGGGTAGCGACACTGAAGCTTTCTTT. This translates into CASSVGGSDTEAFF. The chain carries TRBV9 and TRBJ1-1; D gene unclear. V was trimmed by 0 bases and J by 3 bases, leaving 9 bases between them. Germline V gives CDR1 SGDLS, CDR2 YYNGEE. The CDR3 has 14 residues.

The chain carries TRBV9 and TRBJ1-5, with no clear D. Germline CDR1 SGDLS, CDR2 YYNGEE. V lost 0 bases to trimming and J lost 1 base, with 5 bases between them. The CDR3 totals 14 residues. CDR3 DNA sequence: TGTGCCAGCAGCGTAGGGAGCAGCAATCAGCCCCAGCATTTT. Translating it yields CASSVGSSNQPQHF.

The rearrangement uses TRBV27 and TRBJ1-1; 7 positions match TRBD1. Germline assignment: CDR1 MNHEY and CDR2 SMNVEV (reference sequence). Trimming removed 3 bases from V and 2 bases from J; junction bases left unmatched: 6. This CDR3 has 15 amino acids. The CDR3 loop reads CASSFEGAGNTEAFF. CDR3 in DNA: TGTGCCAGCAGTTTTGAGGGGGCCGGTAACACTGAAGCTTTCTTT.

The J gene is TRBJ2-1, the V gene TRBV5-6, with TRBD2 matching 9 bases. In germline, CDR1 is SGHDT, CDR2 YYEEEE. This CDR3 spans 16 amino acids. V dropped 3 bases and J dropped 2; count of bases not matched to a gene: 6. The CDR3 loop reads CASSSTIAGAYNEQFF. The CDR3 DNA reads TGTGCCAGCAGCTCGACGATAGCGGGAGCCTACAATGAGCAGTTCTTC.

V and J are TRBV6-5 and TRBJ2-3; TRBD2 agrees at 8 bases. This CDR3 has 14 residues. Germline lookup yields CDR1 MNHEY and CDR2 SVGAGI. Trimming cost V 6 bases and J 2 bases; bases outside gene matches: 4. The CDR3 nucleotides read TGTGCCAGCAGGGGGCGGGGGGCCACAGATACGCAGTATTTT. This sequence encodes CASRGRGATDTQYF.

The V call is TRBV29-1, the J call TRBJ2-7, with D unresolved. V lost 4 bases, J lost 6 bases, and 16 bases lay in between. The CDR3 contains 13 residues. The germline V gene encodes CDR1 SQVTM and CDR2 ANQGSEA. CDR3 nucleotides: TGCAGCGTTGCTCGGCTAGGAAGAAGCGAGCAGTACTTC. This codes for CSVARLGRSEQYF.

The chain couples TRBV28 to TRBJ1-1; 7 positions match TRBD1. This CDR3 comprises 14 residues. Trimming took 6 bases from V and 8 from J; bases not matched to a gene: 12. CDR1 MDHEN and CDR2 SYDVKM come from the germline V gene. The DNA of the CDR3 is TGTGCCAGCAGCCTGACAGGGTTGCTGGGGGAAGCTTTCTTT. It codes for CASSLTGLLGEAFF.

CDR3 amino acids: CASSPPGQYNSPLHF. Written as DNA, the CDR3 is TGTGCCAGCAGCCCGCCGGGACAGTATAATTCACCCCTCCACTTT. The chain links TRBV13 to TRBJ1-6; TRBD1 agrees at 7 bases. Germline V gene data show CDR1 as PRHDT and CDR2 as FYEKMQ (reference sequence). V was clipped by 5 bases and J by 4 bases; unmatched bases: 5. This CDR3 has 15 amino acids.

The chain uses TRBV7-2 and TRBJ1-5, with TRBD1 as a possible D gene (5 bases). Germline V lookup: CDR1 SGHTA, CDR2 FQGNSA. V was clipped by 1 base and J by 3 bases, with 10 bases between them. The CDR3 is 15 residues long. As DNA, the CDR3 is TGTGCCAGCAGCTTAGTAGGGGTGGACAATCAGCCCCAGCATTTT. Amino acids: CASSLVGVDNQPQHF.